The rows below give T cell receptor beta chains drawn from one sample of a study of CD8 T cells in ankylosing spondylitis. TCRdb reprocessed the 5' RACE reads via MiXCR and lists one record per CDR3 protein. The sample shows some 87,000 distinct CDR3 sequences, around 30% of them seen only once. The sample consisted of blood, either unsorted or a sorted T cell fraction (not recorded which). These receptor sequences come from a male donor with ankylosing spondylitis or in good health (not recorded which). Both conserved end residues are part of each CDR3. D genes are given only for firm matches. Expanded clones get a size class; other rows say once, few or many, or leave the size out.

D,J,V,size,DNA,CDR3
TRBD2,TRBJ2-1,TRBV9,few,TGTGCCAGCAGCGTAGCTAGCGGGGATTACAATGAGCAGTTCTTC,CASSVASGDYNEQFF
TRBD1,TRBJ2-3,TRBV12-3/TRBV12-4,.,TGTGCCAGCAGTCCTAGCCAGGGGGCAGATACGCAGTATTTT,CASSPSQGADTQYF
.,TRBJ2-1,TRBV20-1,.,TGCAGTGCTAGGTCCCGCCAGGAGGGAGAGCAGTTCTTC,CSARSRQEGEQFF
.,TRBJ2-2,TRBV18,few,TGTGCCAGCTCAACGGGGACACTGAACACCGGGGAGCTGTTTTTT,CASSTGTLNTGELFF
.,TRBJ2-1,TRBV7-3,.,TGTGCCAGCAGCTTACTAGCGAACTACAATGAGCAGTTCTTC,CASSLLANYNEQFF
TRBD2,TRBJ2-1,TRBV29-1,.,TGCAGCGTTGATGTACTAGCGGGTACCAATGAGCAGTTCTTC,CSVDVLAGTNEQFF
.,TRBJ1-5,TRBV20-1,.,TGCAGTGCTATTACGTCTGGGACCCAAACTCCCCAGCATTTT,CSAITSGTQTPQHF
.,TRBJ1-1,TRBV29-1,.,TGCAGCGTTGCAATGGTATTGAACACTGAAGCTTTCTTT,CSVAMVLNTEAFF
TRBD1,TRBJ2-1,TRBV24-1,.,TGTGCCACCAGTGATGGTACCGGGACAGCCTTCTACAATGAGCAGTTCTTC,CATSDGTGTAFYNEQFF
.,TRBJ1-5,TRBV24-1,few,TGTGCCACCAGTGAGAGGACAGTTGGTCAGCCCCAGCATTTT,CATSERTVGQPQHF
.,TRBJ1-2,TRBV24-1,.,TGTGCCACCAGTGACCCAGACAGTTTTGGCTACACCTTC,CATSDPDSFGYTF
.,TRBJ2-3,TRBV5-5,.,TGTGCCAGCAGCCCGTACAGGATAGATACGCAGTATTTT,CASSPYRIDTQYF
TRBD1,TRBJ1-2,TRBV7-9,few,TGTGCCAGCAGCCGAACAGGGGTCGGGGACTATGGCTACACCTTC,CASSRTGVGDYGYTF
.,TRBJ1-1,TRBV6-1,.,TGTGCCAGCATTCCGAGGGGCCTGAACACTGAAGCTTTCTTT,CASIPRGLNTEAFF
.,TRBJ2-3,TRBV5-1,few,TGCGCCAGCAGCTTGGGTATACGGCTAGATACGCAGTATTTT,CASSLGIRLDTQYF
.,TRBJ2-1,TRBV11-1,.,TGTGCCAGCAGCTTAAGGGGTCGATCGAGCGGAACCTACAATGAGCAGTTCTTC,CASSLRGRSSGTYNEQFF